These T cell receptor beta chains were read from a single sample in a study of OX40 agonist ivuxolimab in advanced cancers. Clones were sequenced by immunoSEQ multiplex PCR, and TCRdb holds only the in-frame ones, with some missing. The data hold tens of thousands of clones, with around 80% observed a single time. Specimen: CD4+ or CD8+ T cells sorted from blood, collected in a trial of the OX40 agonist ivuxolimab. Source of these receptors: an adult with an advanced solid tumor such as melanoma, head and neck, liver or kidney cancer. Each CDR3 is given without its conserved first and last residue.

CDR3: ASSYSSNTGELF
V: TRBV6-5
J: TRBJ2-2

CDR3: ASSYPGEYSEQF
V: TRBV6-6
J: TRBJ2-1

CDR3: ASSIQTGRETQY
V: TRBV7-9
J: TRBJ2-5

CDR3: ASSPGPQGRPEAF
V: TRBV27
J: TRBJ1-1

CDR3: ASSESSGRGNEQF
V: TRBV2
J: TRBJ2-1

CDR3: ASSGQSGTEAF
V: TRBV6-1
J: TRBJ1-1

CDR3: ASSVDGGPLNYEQY
V: TRBV9
J: TRBJ2-7

CDR3: ASSQDPQGSRTEAF
V: TRBV4-1
J: TRBJ1-1

CDR3: ASSSMGIVNTGELF
V: TRBV2
J: TRBJ2-2

CDR3: ASSRTGEYT
V: TRBV4-1
J: TRBJ1-2

CDR3: ASSPRQGADSGNTIY
V: TRBV27
J: TRBJ1-3